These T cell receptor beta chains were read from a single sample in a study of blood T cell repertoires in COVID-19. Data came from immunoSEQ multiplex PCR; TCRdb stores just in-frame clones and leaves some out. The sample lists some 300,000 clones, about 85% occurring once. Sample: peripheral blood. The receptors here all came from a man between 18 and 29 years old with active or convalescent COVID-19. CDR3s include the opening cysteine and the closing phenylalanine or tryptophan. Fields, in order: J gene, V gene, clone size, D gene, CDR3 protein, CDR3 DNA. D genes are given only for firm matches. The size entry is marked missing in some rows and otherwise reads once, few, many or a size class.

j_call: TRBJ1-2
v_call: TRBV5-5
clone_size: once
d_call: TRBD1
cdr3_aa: CASRPQGEYGYTF
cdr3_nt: TGTGCCAGCAGACCCCAGGGGGAATATGGCTACACCTTC

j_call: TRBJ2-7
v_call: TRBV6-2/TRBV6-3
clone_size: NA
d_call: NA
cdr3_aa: CASSSVDTAYEQYF
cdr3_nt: TGTGCCAGCAGTTCGGTCGACACGGCCTACGAGCAGTACTTC

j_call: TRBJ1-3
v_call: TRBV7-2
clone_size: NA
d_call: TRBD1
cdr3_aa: CASSSTGAGNTIYF
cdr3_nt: TGTGCCAGCAGCTCGACAGGGGCTGGAAACACCATATATTTT

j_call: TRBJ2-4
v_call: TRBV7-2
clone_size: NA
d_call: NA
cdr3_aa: CASSLGGSKNIQYF
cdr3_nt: TGTGCCAGCAGCTTAGGGGGCTCCAAAAACATTCAGTACTTC

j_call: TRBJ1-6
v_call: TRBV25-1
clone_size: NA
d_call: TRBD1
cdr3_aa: CASSDNDRGHNSPLHF
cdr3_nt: TGTGCCAGCAGTGACAACGACAGGGGGCACAATTCACCCCTCCACTTT

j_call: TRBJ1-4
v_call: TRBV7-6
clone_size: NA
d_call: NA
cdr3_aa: CASSLAPGAQGEKLFF
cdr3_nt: TGTGCCAGCAGCTTAGCGCCAGGAGCCCAGGGTGAAAAACTGTTTTTT

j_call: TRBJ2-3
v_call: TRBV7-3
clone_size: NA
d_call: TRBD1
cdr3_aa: CASSRTGLGADTQYF
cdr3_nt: TGTGCCAGCAGCAGGACAGGGTTAGGCGCTGATACGCAGTATTTT

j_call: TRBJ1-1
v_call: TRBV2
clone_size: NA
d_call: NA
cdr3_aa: CASILESGFTEAFF
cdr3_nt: TGTGCCAGCATCCTCGAATCGGGGTTCACTGAAGCTTTCTTT

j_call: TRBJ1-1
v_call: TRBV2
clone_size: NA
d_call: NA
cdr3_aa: CASSEIVSPGSEAFF
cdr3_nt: TGTGCCAGCAGTGAAATTGTATCTCCTGGGAGTGAAGCTTTCTTT

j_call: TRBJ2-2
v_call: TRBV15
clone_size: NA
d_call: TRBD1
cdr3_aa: CATSGPWGTGVIGTGELFF
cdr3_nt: TGTGCCACCAGCGGACCTTGGGGGACAGGGGTTATAGGAACCGGGGAGCTGTTTTTT

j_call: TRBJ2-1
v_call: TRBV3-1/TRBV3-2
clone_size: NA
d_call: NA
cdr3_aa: CASSQSQGNNEQFF
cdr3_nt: TGTGCCAGCAGCCAATCCCAGGGGAACAATGAGCAGTTCTTC

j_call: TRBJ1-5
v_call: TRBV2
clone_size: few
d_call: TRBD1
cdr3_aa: CASSSQGGHQPQHF
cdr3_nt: TGTGCCAGCAGTTCGCAGGGGGGACATCAGCCCCAGCATTTT

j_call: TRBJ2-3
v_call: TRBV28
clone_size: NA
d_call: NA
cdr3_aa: CASRRGTQYF
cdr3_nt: TGTGCCAGCCGACGGGGAACGCAGTATTTT

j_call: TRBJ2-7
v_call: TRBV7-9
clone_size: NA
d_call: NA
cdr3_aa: CASSLENESPYEQYF
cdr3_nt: TGTGCCAGCAGCTTAGAGAACGAAAGCCCCTACGAGCAGTACTTC

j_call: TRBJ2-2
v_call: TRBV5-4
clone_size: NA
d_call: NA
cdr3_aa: CASSLFSGNTGELFF
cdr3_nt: TGTGCCAGCAGCTTGTTTAGCGGGAACACCGGGGAGCTGTTTTTT

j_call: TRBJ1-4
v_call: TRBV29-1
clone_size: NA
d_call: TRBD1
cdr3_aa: CSATGQGANEKLFF
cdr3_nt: TGCAGCGCCACGGGACAGGGGGCTAATGAAAAACTGTTTTTT

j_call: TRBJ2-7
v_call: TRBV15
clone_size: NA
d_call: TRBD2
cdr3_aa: CATSITSSGDIYEQYF
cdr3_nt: TGTGCCACCAGCATCACCTCTAGCGGGGATATCTACGAGCAGTACTTC

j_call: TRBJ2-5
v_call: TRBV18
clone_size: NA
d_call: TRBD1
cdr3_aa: CASSPGQLYQETQYF
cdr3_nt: TGTGCCAGCTCCCCGGGACAGCTGTACCAAGAGACCCAGTACTTC

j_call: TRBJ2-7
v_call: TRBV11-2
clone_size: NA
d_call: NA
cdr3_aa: CASSSSQAYEQYF
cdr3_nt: TGTGCCAGCAGCTCCAGCCAGGCCTACGAGCAGTACTTC

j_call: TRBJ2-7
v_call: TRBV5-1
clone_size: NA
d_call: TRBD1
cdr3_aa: CASGQGALSPYEQYF
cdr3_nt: TGCGCCAGCGGGCAGGGGGCGTTATCCCCCTACGAGCAGTACTTC

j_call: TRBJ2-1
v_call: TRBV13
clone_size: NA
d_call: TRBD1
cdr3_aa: CASSLGGGQGRFNEQFF
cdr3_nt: TGTGCCAGCAGCTTAGGAGGGGGACAGGGGAGATTCAATGAGCAGTTCTTC

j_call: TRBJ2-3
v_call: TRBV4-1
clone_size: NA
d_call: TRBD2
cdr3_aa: CASRRSGGWADTQYF
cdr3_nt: TGCGCCAGCCGCAGGAGCGGGGGGTGGGCAGATACGCAGTATTTT

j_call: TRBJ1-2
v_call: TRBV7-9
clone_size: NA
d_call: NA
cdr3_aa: CASSISFDSYGYTF
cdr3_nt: TGTGCCAGCAGCATCTCGTTCGACAGCTATGGCTACACCTTC

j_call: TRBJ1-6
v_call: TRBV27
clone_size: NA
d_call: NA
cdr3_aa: CASKASRGDYSPLHF
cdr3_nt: TGTGCCAGCAAAGCTTCCCGGGGGGATTATTCACCCCTCCACTTT

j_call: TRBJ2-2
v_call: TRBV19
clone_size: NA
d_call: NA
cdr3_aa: CASSIYPPRADPNTGELFF
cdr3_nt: TGTGCCAGTAGTATTTACCCCCCGAGGGCCGACCCCAACACCGGGGAGCTGTTTTTT

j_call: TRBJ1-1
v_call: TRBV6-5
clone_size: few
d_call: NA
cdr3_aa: CASTASGDGVTEAFF
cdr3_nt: TGTGCCAGCACCGCATCGGGGGATGGAGTAACTGAAGCTTTCTTT

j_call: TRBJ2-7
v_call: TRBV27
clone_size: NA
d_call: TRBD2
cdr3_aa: CASSLAGLAGGSSYEQYF
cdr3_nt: TGTGCCAGCAGTTTAGCGGGACTAGCGGGTGGGAGCTCCTACGAGCAGTACTTC

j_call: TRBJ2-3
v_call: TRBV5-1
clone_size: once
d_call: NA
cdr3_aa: CASSLSGQSDTQYF
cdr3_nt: TGCGCCAGCAGCTTGAGCGGGCAATCAGATACGCAGTATTTT

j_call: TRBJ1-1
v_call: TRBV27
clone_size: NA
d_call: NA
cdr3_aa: CASRAGPGVAEAFF
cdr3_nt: TGTGCCAGCAGGGCAGGCCCCGGGGTGGCTGAAGCTTTCTTT

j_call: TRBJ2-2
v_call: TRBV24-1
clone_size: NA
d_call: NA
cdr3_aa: CATSAPGGTGELFF
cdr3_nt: TGTGCCACCAGTGCACCCGGAGGTACCGGGGAGCTGTTTTTT

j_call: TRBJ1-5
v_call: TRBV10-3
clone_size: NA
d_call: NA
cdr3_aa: CAISAGINQPQHF
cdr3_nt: TGTGCCATCAGTGCAGGGATCAATCAGCCCCAGCATTTT

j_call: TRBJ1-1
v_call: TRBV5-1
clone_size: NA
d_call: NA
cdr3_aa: CASSLEAGPREAFF
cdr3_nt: TGCGCCAGCAGCTTGGAGGCAGGCCCCAGGGAAGCTTTCTTT

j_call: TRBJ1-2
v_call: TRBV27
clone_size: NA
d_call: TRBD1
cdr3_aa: CASSLRQGGGYTF
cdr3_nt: TGTGCCAGCAGTTTAAGACAGGGAGGAGGCTACACCTTC

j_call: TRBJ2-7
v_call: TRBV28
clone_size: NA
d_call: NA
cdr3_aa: CASRRVTGYEQYF
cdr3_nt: TGTGCCAGCAGGCGGGTAACCGGGTACGAGCAGTACTTC

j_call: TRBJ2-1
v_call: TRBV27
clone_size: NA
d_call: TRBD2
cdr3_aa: CASSLTLAGFEFF
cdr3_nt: TGTGCCAGCAGTTTAACACTAGCGGGTTTCGAGTTCTTC

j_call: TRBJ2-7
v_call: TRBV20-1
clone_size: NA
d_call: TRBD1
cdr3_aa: CSASEVKGQHLGEQYF
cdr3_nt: TGCAGTGCTAGTGAAGTCAAGGGACAGCATCTTGGCGAGCAGTACTTC

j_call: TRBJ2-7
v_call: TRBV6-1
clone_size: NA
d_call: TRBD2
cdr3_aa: CASSEGTSGRIFDEQYF
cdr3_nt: TGTGCCAGCAGTGAGGGGACTAGCGGGAGGATTTTTGACGAGCAGTACTTC

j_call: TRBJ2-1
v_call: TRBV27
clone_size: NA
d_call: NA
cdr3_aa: CASSFGLPNEQFF
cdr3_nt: TGTGCCAGCAGTTTTGGACTCCCCAATGAGCAGTTCTTC